A single sample is the source of the 27 T cell receptor beta chains below, sequenced in a study of T cell repertoires in cytomegalovirus infection. Antigens of these TCRs are unknown. TCRdb processed the reads anew with MiXCR; each CDR3 protein has one entry. The sample includes about 570,000 distinct CDR3 sequences, about 39% of them seen just once. The sequences come from cultured PBMCs, collected from culture after CMV antigen stimulation. Receptors were obtained from a human donor in good health (CMV status not recorded). Some clones in this sample may be carry-over from other donors' samples.

The chain employs TRBV19 and TRBJ2-5; possible D gene TRBD2, 6 bases. Germline assignment: CDR1 LNHDA and CDR2 SQIVND (reference sequence). The length of the CDR3 is 16 residues. With 5 bases removed from V and 5 bases from J, the gap between germline ends came to 21 bases. DNA for the CDR3: TGTGCCAGTAGTCGCTCCTCGGGGGACCTGGGGGAGACCCAGTACTTC. This sequence encodes CASSRSSGDLGETQYF.

The chain combines TRBV7-6 with TRBJ2-3; 8 bases line up with TRBD1. This CDR3 has 14 amino acids. The J segment lost 6 bases and the V segment lost 5 bases, leaving 7 bases of the junction unmatched. Germline V CDR1 and CDR2: SGHVS, FNYEAQ. The CDR3 loop is CASSTNTGGDTQYF. The DNA for the CDR3 is TGTGCCAGCAGCACAAACACAGGGGGGGATACGCAGTATTTT.

The chain combines TRBV20-1 with TRBJ1-5, with 7 nucleotides matching TRBD1. CDR3 size: 15 residues. The germline gives CDR1 DFQATT, CDR2 SNEGSKA (reference sequence). J lost 3 bases, V lost 3 bases, and 8 bases had no gene match. CDR3 nucleotides: TGCAGTGCTAGTGGGGAGGACAGGTACAATCAGCCCCAGCATTTT. This gives the protein CSASGEDRYNQPQHF.

The V call is TRBV10-3, the J call TRBJ1-3; D may be TRBD1 (5 bases). V lost 4 bases and J 2 bases, leaving 12 bases between the germline ends. The CDR3 covers 15 residues. The germline CDR1 and CDR2 sequences are ENHRY and SYGVKD. The CDR3: CAISVPDSTGNTIYF. The CDR3 DNA reads TGTGCCATCAGTGTTCCCGACAGTACTGGAAACACCATATATTTT.

This clonotype has only a few counts. The genes are TRBV7-2 and TRBJ2-1; D possibly corresponds to TRBD2 (5 bases). Germline V gives CDR1 SGHTA, CDR2 FQGNSA. This CDR3 has 13 residues. The germline V and J ends were trimmed by 4 bases and 6 bases, with 10 bases remaining between them. CDR3 in DNA: TGTGCCAGCAGCTCCGGACTCCTCAATGAGCAGTTCTTC. The encoded protein is CASSSGLLNEQFF. Full variable domain (remainder filled in from reference TRBV7-2 and TRBJ2-1): GAGVSQSPSNKVTEKGKDVELRCDPISGHTALYWYRQSLGQGLEFLIYFQGNSAPDKSGLPSDRFSAERTGGSVSTLTIQRTQQEDSAVYLCASSSGLLNEQFFGPGTRLTVL.

The V gene is TRBV28, the J gene TRBJ1-5; 7 bases agree with TRBD1. J was trimmed by 5 bases and V by 4 bases; bases with no gene match: 14. The V gene's germline CDR1 is MDHEN and CDR2 SYDVKM. The CDR3 sequence is 17 residues long. Here the CDR3 reads CASSWGRPRGKYQPQHF. The CDR3 DNA follows: TGTGCCAGCAGTTGGGGTCGCCCCAGGGGGAAGTATCAGCCCCAGCATTTT.

This chain uses TRBV20-1 with TRBJ1-5; D possibly corresponds to TRBD1 (6 bases). CDR3 size: 18 residues. V was cut by 5 bases and J by 0 bases, with 23 bases left in between. In germline, CDR1 is DFQATT, CDR2 SNEGSKA (reference sequence). The CDR3 DNA is TGCAGTGCTCTCAGGGCGACAGGAGGTCCTTTTAGCAATCAGCCCCAGCATTTT. This translates into CSALRATGGPFSNQPQHF.

V gene TRBV6-8 combines with J gene TRBJ2-7; D not resolved. The V and J ends lost 6 bases and 0 bases respectively, with 15 bases between them. From germline, CDR1 is MNHGY and CDR2 SAAAGT. There are 15 residues in the CDR3. In nucleotides, the CDR3 is TGTGCCAGCAGCCGGACCTCGCGGACCTCCTACGAGCAGTACTTC. It encodes CASSRTSRTSYEQYF.

The CDR3 protein is CSGANTGELFF. CDR3 nucleotide sequence: TGCAGTGGAGCTAACACCGGGGAGCTGTTTTTT. The rearrangement joins TRBV20-1 to TRBJ2-2; D is undetermined. CDR3 length: 11 amino acids. Germline V gene lookup returns CDR1 DFQATT and CDR2 SNEGSKA (reference sequence). V was shortened by 7 bases and J by 2 bases, with 5 bases between the two germline ends.

CDR3 coding DNA: TGTGCCACCAGTGATTCTAGCGGAAGGTACAATGAGCAGTTCTTC. This translates into CATSDSSGRYNEQFF. This chain links TRBV24-1 with TRBJ2-1, with 7 bases identical to TRBD2. The ends lost 2 bases at V and 4 bases at J; junction bases unmatched: 4. The length of the CDR3 is 15 residues. Germline lookup yields CDR1 KGHDR and CDR2 SFDVKD.

A few counts support this clonotype. The chain couples TRBV4-1 to TRBJ1-1; 8 bases map to TRBD1. This CDR3 has 16 residues. The junction had 4 bases not matched to a gene; V was cut back by 0 bases and J by 1 base. Germline V gene data show CDR1 as MGHRA and CDR2 as YSYEKL. CDR3 DNA sequence: TGCGCCAGCAGCCAAGAACCCGGGACAGGGAACACTGAAGCTTTCTTT. This sequence encodes CASSQEPGTGNTEAFF.

The table lists this clonotype with a few counts. The chain carries TRBV2 and TRBJ2-3; 7 positions agree with TRBD1. V lost 6 bases to trimming and J lost 7 bases; unmatched junction nucleotides: 7. Germline lookup yields CDR1 SNHLY and CDR2 FYNNEI. CDR3 size: 13 residues. The DNA of the CDR3 is TGTGCCAGCAGCGTCGAACAGGGGAATACGCAGTATTTT. Protein sequence: CASSVEQGNTQYF.

The V gene is TRBV7-2, the J gene TRBJ1-2, with D possibly TRBD1 on 6 matching bases. Trimming removed 0 bases at V and 6 bases at J, with 14 bases between. The germline V gene has CDR1 SGHTA and CDR2 FQGNSA. The CDR3 has 15 amino acids. The CDR3 here is CASSLAPDRTNGYTF. CDR3 nucleotide sequence: TGTGCCAGCAGCTTAGCCCCTGACAGGACGAATGGCTACACCTTC.

This clonotype was recorded many times. The rearrangement links TRBV7-2 to TRBJ2-3, with TRBD2 matching over 7 bases. This CDR3 region has 17 residues. With V trimmed by 6 bases and J by 0 bases, 12 bases remained unmatched. Germline assignment: CDR1 SGHTA and CDR2 FQGNSA. CDR3 bases: TGTGCCAGCAGATCCCGTGGGGGGGTTGCTAGCACAGATACGCAGTATTTT. This codes for CASRSRGGVASTDTQYF.

DNA of the CDR3: TGTGCCAGCAGCCTATATGGGACCCAAGAGACCCAGTACTTC. Protein sequence: CASSLYGTQETQYF. V is TRBV7-9 and J is TRBJ2-5; the D call may be TRBD1 or TRBD2 (5 bases each). V was trimmed by 5 bases and J by 1 base, leaving 11 bases between them. This CDR3 is 14 amino acids long. In germline, CDR1 is SEHNR, CDR2 FQNEAQ (reference sequence). Filled out from reference TRBV7-9 and TRBJ2-5, the complete variable domain reads DTGVSQNPRHKITKRGQNVTFRCDPISEHNRLYWYRQTLGQGPEFLTYFQNEAQLEKSRLLSDRFSAERPKGSFSTLEIQRTEQGDSAMYLCASSLYGTQETQYFGPGTRLLVL.

The chain is built from TRBV12-3 or TRBV12-4 and TRBJ2-1; 9 positions agree with TRBD2. V was pared by 5 bases and J by 7 bases, with 6 bases of the junction left unmatched. The CDR3 extends over 14 amino acids. The CDR3 loop reads CASSRGGGENEQFF. The CDR3 nucleotides are TGTGCCAGCAGTCGGGGCGGGGGGGAGAATGAGCAGTTCTTC.

The chain is built from TRBV7-2 and TRBJ1-5; 10 bases match TRBD1. The V and J ends lost 5 bases and 4 bases, in that order; junction bases with no gene match: 2. This CDR3 is 14 amino acids long. Germline CDR1 SGHTA, CDR2 FQGNSA. The chain's CDR3 is CASSPDRGNQPQHF. CDR3 nucleotide sequence: TGTGCCAGCAGCCCGGACAGGGGGAATCAGCCCCAGCATTTT.

V gene TRBV28 combines with J gene TRBJ1-3; TRBD1 aligns across 8 bases. The CDR3 runs 15 residues. The V gene's germline CDR1 is MDHEN and CDR2 SYDVKM. The trim removed 7 bases at V and 3 bases at J, leaving 8 bases unmatched. As DNA, the CDR3 is TGTGCCAGCAAAACCAGGACAGGGATTGGAAACACCATATATTTT. Its protein is CASKTRTGIGNTIYF.

This rearrangement joins TRBV5-4 to TRBJ2-7; 11 bases are shared with TRBD1. Germline CDR1 SGHNT, CDR2 YYREEE (reference sequence). The CDR3 spans 14 residues. V trimming: 2 bases; J trimming: 6 bases; junction bases outside the gene matches: 4. The CDR3 region has the DNA TGTGCCAGCAGCTTTCGGACAGGGGGCTCCGAGCAGTACTTC. Translated: CASSFRTGGSEQYF.

This sequence joins TRBV20-1 and TRBJ1-2; the match to TRBD1 covers 7 bases. V dropped 4 bases and J dropped 4; count of bases not matched to a gene: 6. Germline loops: CDR1 DFQATT, CDR2 SNEGSKA (reference sequence). This CDR3 contains 13 residues. This CDR3 is CSATPDRIYGYTF. The CDR3 DNA reads TGCAGTGCTACCCCGGACAGGATCTATGGCTACACCTTC.

The CDR3 spells CSAKASIYEEQYF. The CDR3 coding sequence is TGCAGTGCTAAGGCCAGCATCTACGAAGAGCAGTACTTC. This chain connects TRBV20-1 to TRBJ2-7; no reliable D call. This CDR3 is 13 amino acids long. Per the germline V gene, CDR1 is DFQATT and CDR2 is SNEGSKA (reference sequence). V lost 4 bases and J lost 7, with 17 bases in between.

This clonotype was observed a handful of times. The chain carries TRBV11-3 and TRBJ2-4; perhaps TRBD2 as D (5 bases). Trimming took off 8 bases at V and 7 bases at J, with 15 bases between the two ends. This CDR3 has 13 amino acids. Germline-derived CDR1 and CDR2 are SGHNT and YENEEA. As DNA, the CDR3 is TGTGCCAGCGGTCCAAACGGCGGGAACATTCAGTACTTC. Translating it yields CASGPNGGNIQYF.

The rearrangement joins TRBV25-1 to TRBJ2-1; D gene uncertain. The V end lost 10 bases, the J end lost 7 bases, and 11 bases lay between the germline ends. Looked up from germline, CDR1 is MGHDK and CDR2 is SYGVNS. The CDR3 covers 11 residues. Here the CDR3 DNA reads TGTGCCACCCTCACTCCGAATGAGCAGTTCTTC. Translating it yields CATLTPNEQFF.

V usage is TRBV2 and J usage is TRBJ1-1; possible D gene TRBD1, 6 bases. The length of the CDR3 is 14 residues. Germline CDR1 SNHLY, CDR2 FYNNEI. Deletions cut 6 bases from V and 2 bases from J, with 13 bases between. The CDR3 coding sequence is TGTGCCAGCAGCCGGACAGCGTTCAACACTGAAGCTTTCTTT. Translated, it gives CASSRTAFNTEAFF.

DNA of the CDR3: TGTGCTAGTGCCATGGGGTCGGAGACCCAGTACTTC. Translating gives CASAMGSETQYF. The genes are TRBV12-5 and TRBJ2-5, with D unclear. The CDR3 is made up of 12 amino acids. V lost 7 bases to trimming and J lost 5 bases, with 11 bases between them. Germline CDR1 is LGHNT and CDR2 is FRNRAP.

The chain is built from TRBV27 and TRBJ2-1, with TRBD2 identical over 8 bases. The CDR3 consists of 13 residues. Germline V gives CDR1 MNHEY, CDR2 SMNVEV (reference sequence). The V gene end was trimmed by 5 bases and the J gene end by 9 bases; junction bases not matched to a gene: 6. The CDR3 loop is CASSPGLGGEQFF. In nucleotides, the CDR3 is TGTGCCAGCAGTCCGGGACTAGGAGGTGAGCAGTTCTTC.

The sample holds a few counts of this clonotype. The gene calls are TRBV6-1 and TRBJ2-3, with D unresolved. V lost 0 bases and J lost 3, with 1 base in between. This CDR3 contains 12 residues. Germline CDR1 MNHNS, CDR2 SASEGT. The CDR3, as DNA: TGTGCCAGCAGTGAAGCGACAGATACGCAGTATTTT. Translating gives CASSEATDTQYF.